Shown below are 21 T cell receptor beta chains from a single sample sequenced in a study of cytomegalovirus exposure and HLA in healthy donors. PCR used 60 Vbeta primers and 13 Jbeta primers. Data came from immunoSEQ multiplex PCR; TCRdb stores just in-frame clones and leaves some out. The sample holds about 170,000 clones, approximately 76% seen once. Sequencing used PBMCs. The receptors derive from a female donor in good health and CMV-seronegative.

This clone was observed a handful of times. The V call is TRBV7-3, the J call TRBJ1-3; maybe TRBD1 (6 bases). CDR3 length: 15 amino acids. CDR1 SGHTA and CDR2 FQGTGA come from the germline V gene. V was cut by 3 bases and J by 4 bases, with 13 bases left in between. The CDR3 sequence is CASSFTGSNGNTIYF. The CDR3, as DNA: TGTGCCAGCAGCTTTACAGGGTCGAACGGAAACACCATATATTTT. The entire variable domain, with the rest obtained from reference TRBV7-3 and TRBJ1-3, is as follows: GAGVSQTPSNKVTEKGKYVELRCDPISGHTALYWYRQSLGQGPEFLIYFQGTGAADDSGLPNDRFFAVRPEGSVSTLKIQRTERGDSAVYLCASSFTGSNGNTIYFGEGSWLTVV.

The chain is built from TRBV5-1 and TRBJ2-6; no definite D call. Germline CDR1 reads SGHRS; CDR2 reads YFSETQ. The CDR3 contains 14 residues. The V end lost 1 base, the J end lost 2 bases, and 4 bases lay between the germline ends. The CDR3 region is CASSLSTGANVLTF. CDR3 nucleotides: TGCGCCAGCAGCTTGAGCACTGGGGCCAACGTCCTGACTTTC.

The rearrangement links TRBV10-3 to TRBJ1-1, with 11 nucleotides matching TRBD1. V lost 10 bases, J lost 3 bases, and 4 bases stayed unmatched. The CDR3 contains 13 residues. CDR1 and CDR2 from the germline V gene are ENHRY and SYGVKD. The CDR3 sequence is CATLGQGDTEAFF. The CDR3 DNA is TGTGCCACCTTGGGACAGGGGGACACTGAAGCTTTCTTT.

The V gene is TRBV6-5, the J gene TRBJ1-5; no clear D. The CDR3 consists of 14 residues. In germline, CDR1 is MNHEY, CDR2 SVGAGI. V gave up 2 bases and J gave up 6 bases, with 11 bases separating them. CDR3 protein: CASSYRQRSQPQHF. CDR3 in DNA: TGTGCCAGCAGTTACCGCCAGAGGAGTCAGCCCCAGCATTTT.

The genes are TRBV7-8 and TRBJ2-4; TRBD1 aligns across 7 bases. The junction had 8 bases not matched to a gene; V was cut back by 6 bases and J by 9 bases. Germline V gives CDR1 SGHVS, CDR2 FQNEAQ. CDR3 size: 13 residues. CDR3 bases: TGTGCCAGCAGGGACAGGCCTGGGGGCATTCAGTACTTC. Protein product: CASRDRPGGIQYF.

The sample holds a few counts of this clone. The CDR3 coding sequence is TGTGCCAGCAGCCCCGGACAGGGCTCCACAGATACGCAGTATTTT. This sequence encodes CASSPGQGSTDTQYF. The J gene is TRBJ2-3, the V gene TRBV7-7; 8 bases fit TRBD1. The CDR3 extends over 15 amino acids. Per germline, CDR1 SSHAT and CDR2 FNYEAQ (reference sequence). V shed 5 bases and J 2 bases; nucleotides not matched to a gene: 6. The entire variable domain, with the rest obtained from reference TRBV7-7 and TRBJ2-3, is as follows: GAGVSQSPRYKVTKRGQDVTLRCDPISSHATLYWYQQALGQGPEFLTYFNYEAQPDKSGLPSDRFSAERPEGSISTLTIQRTEQRDSAMYRCASSPGQGSTDTQYFGPGTRLTVL.

The chain uses TRBV9 and TRBJ2-7; 9 bases fit TRBD2. After removal of 0 bases from V and 7 bases from J, the junction contained 8 bases not matched to a gene. The CDR3 totals 15 residues. CDR1 is SGDLS and CDR2 is YYNGEE in the germline V gene. The chain's CDR3 is CASSVGAWLAGEQYF. The CDR3 DNA reads as TGTGCCAGCAGCGTAGGGGCTTGGCTAGCGGGGGAGCAGTACTTC. The complete variable domain, with remaining parts taken from reference TRBV9 and TRBJ2-7, reads DSGVTQTPKHLITATGQRVTLRCSPRSGDLSVYWYQQSLDQGLQFLIQYYNGEERAKGNILERFSAQQFPDLHSELNLSSLELGDSALYFCASSVGAWLAGEQYFGPGTRLTVT.

The chain combines TRBV30 with TRBJ2-7, with 9 bases aligning to TRBD1. The CDR3 loop spans 14 amino acids. Losses at the gene ends were 3 bases for V and 3 bases for J; bases not matched to a gene: 6. Germline V CDR1 and CDR2: GTSNPN, SVGIG (reference sequence). The CDR3 loop is CAWSLTGGLYEQYF. CDR3 coding DNA: TGTGCCTGGAGCCTGACAGGGGGTCTCTACGAGCAGTACTTC.

The V gene is TRBV5-1, the J gene TRBJ1-2; 9 bases fit TRBD1. CDR3 size: 14 residues. The germline V gene encodes CDR1 SGHRS and CDR2 YFSETQ. V gave up 4 bases and J gave up 6 bases; unmatched junction bases: 7. CDR3 sequence reads: CASSLGQGGDGYTF. For the CDR3, the DNA is TGCGCCAGCAGCCTGGGACAGGGAGGCGATGGCTACACCTTC. Based on the CDR3 plus reference TRBV5-1 and TRBJ1-2, the full variable domain is KAGVTQTPRYLIKTRGQQVTLSCSPISGHRSVSWYQQTPGQGLQFLFEYFSETQRNKGNFPGRFSGRQFSNSRSEMNVSTLELGDSALYLCASSLGQGGDGYTFGSGTRLTVV.

V is TRBV9 and J is TRBJ2-3; 10 bases align to TRBD2. From germline, CDR1 is SGDLS and CDR2 YYNGEE. The V segment lost 4 bases and the J segment 3 bases; nucleotides outside the gene matches: 8. The CDR3 runs to 16 residues. Written as DNA, the CDR3 is TGTGCCAGCAGCCTAAGCCCGGGACTAGCGACAGATACGCAGTATTTT. Protein: CASSLSPGLATDTQYF.

In this sample, this clone turned up a few times. The chain combines TRBV11-2 with TRBJ2-7; 8 bases line up with TRBD2. This CDR3 region has 14 residues. V lost 3 bases, J lost 0 bases, and 1 base stayed unmatched. From germline, CDR1 is SGHAT and CDR2 FQNNGV. CDR3 residues: CASSFSGNSYEQYF. The CDR3 bases are TGTGCCAGCAGCTTTAGCGGGAACTCCTACGAGCAGTACTTC.

This clone was detected only a few times. The rearrangement joins TRBV5-5 to TRBJ1-2, with D perhaps matching TRBD1 (6 bases). V was shortened by 3 bases and J by 0 bases, with 15 bases between the two germline ends. The CDR3 runs to 16 residues. Germline V gene lookup returns CDR1 SGHKS and CDR2 YYEKEE (reference sequence). The CDR3 loop reads CASSSGRDTANYGYTF. The CDR3 coding sequence is TGTGCCAGCAGCTCGGGACGGGACACTGCTAACTATGGCTACACCTTC.

The chain carries TRBV5-4 and TRBJ1-3; TRBD1 is a possible D gene (6 bases). There are 14 residues in the CDR3. V was clipped by 5 bases and J by 4 bases, with 13 bases between them. Germline-derived CDR1 and CDR2 are SGHNT and YYREEE (reference sequence). The CDR3 spells CASRPPGVGNTIYF. CDR3 DNA: TGTGCCAGCAGGCCTCCAGGGGTAGGAAACACCATATATTTT.

The rearrangement joins TRBV27 to TRBJ2-5; D is unresolved. The germline V gene has CDR1 MNHEY and CDR2 SMNVEV (reference sequence). The V end lost 3 bases, the J end lost 4 bases, and 3 bases lay between the germline ends. This CDR3 has 11 residues. The CDR3 nucleotides are TGTGCCAGCAGTTTCCGAGAGACCCAGTACTTC. Its translation is CASSFRETQYF.

This clone was observed a few times. The chain couples TRBV5-1 to TRBJ2-2; D perhaps matches TRBD2 (5 bases). Trimming left V 3 bases short and J 6 bases short, with 18 bases between. Germline CDR1 SGHRS, CDR2 YFSETQ. The CDR3 is made up of 16 amino acids. CDR3 bases: TGCGCCAGCAGCTCCCCCCCGAAGGCGGGCCCCGGGGAGCTGTTTTTT. Translating it yields CASSSPPKAGPGELFF.

In nucleotides, the CDR3 is TGTGCCAGCAGCGTAGCTGGAGGGGATCAGCCCCAGCATTTT. Residues: CASSVAGGDQPQHF. The chain has TRBV9 and TRBJ1-5; D possibly corresponds to TRBD1 (5 bases). The germline gives CDR1 SGDLS, CDR2 YYNGEE. The CDR3 is made up of 14 amino acids. Trimming pared 0 bases from V and 5 bases from J, leaving 9 bases between.

The chain couples TRBV9 to TRBJ2-5; D not resolved. Trimming stripped 3 bases from V and 2 bases from J, with 14 bases between. CDR1 and CDR2 (germline): SGDLS, YYNGEE. The CDR3 sequence is 15 residues long. The CDR3 nucleotides are TGTGCCAGCAGCGAGTGGAGCGCTGCGCAAGAGACCCAGTACTTC. Protein: CASSEWSAAQETQYF.

The J gene is TRBJ1-1, the V gene TRBV10-3; perhaps TRBD1 as D (6 bases). Per germline, CDR1 ENHRY and CDR2 SYGVKD. V lost 6 bases, J lost 1 base, and 12 bases lay in between. This CDR3 comprises 14 residues. CDR3 DNA sequence: TGTGCCATCAGGGGGGACAACCAGAACACTGAAGCTTTCTTT. Translating it yields CAIRGDNQNTEAFF.

V and J are TRBV12-5 and TRBJ2-7; TRBD1 agrees at 7 bases. CDR3 length: 14 amino acids. CDR1 and CDR2 (germline): LGHNT, FRNRAP. Losses at the gene ends were 4 bases for V and 2 bases for J; bases not matched to a gene: 5. The CDR3 sequence is CASGWPGQPYEQYF. CDR3 coding DNA: TGTGCTAGTGGTTGGCCGGGACAGCCCTACGAGCAGTACTTC.

The rearrangement joins TRBV2 to TRBJ2-1, with TRBD2 matching over 7 bases. Germline lookup yields CDR1 SNHLY and CDR2 FYNNEI. Unmatched junction bases numbered 1, after V lost 1 base and J lost 10 bases. The CDR3 length is 12 residues. The CDR3 loop is CASSEGREEQFF. DNA of the CDR3: TGTGCCAGCAGTGAAGGGCGGGAGGAGCAGTTCTTC.

This sequence joins TRBV10-3 and TRBJ1-2, with a weak D call TRBD1 (6 bases). This CDR3 is 15 amino acids long. V shed 2 bases and J shed 1 base, with 11 bases lying between them. Germline CDR1 and CDR2: ENHRY and SYGVKD. CDR3 nucleotide sequence: TGTGCCATCAGTGAGACAAACAGGGTTAACTATGGCTACACCTTC. It yields the protein CAISETNRVNYGYTF.